Presented here are 5 T cell receptor beta chains from one specimen sequenced in a study of shared clonotypes between healthy human individuals (TCRdb year 2020). Receptors were amplified or captured by the immunoSEQ multiplex PCR assay. TCRdb holds this immuneACCESS table with in-frame rearrangements only. Some clones are missing; in checked studies, unresolved V genes explain under half, and the rest has no known cause. This sample gives roughly 2.2 million clones in total; 85% to 95% of them show up just once. Jointly, the top ten make up 0.3% to 0.45% of the sample. What was sequenced was naive CD4+ T cells from PBMCs. The sample's cell subset or site label, decoded: CD45RA+ positively selected. The receptors here all came from a man between 18 and 35 years old in good health. Some clones in this sample may be carry-over from other donors' samples.

This clone was seen only once. The chain couples TRBV5-1 to TRBJ2-7; a weak D match, TRBD1 (8 bases). The V and J ends lost 3 bases and 7 bases respectively, with 14 bases between them. Germline V CDR1 and CDR2: SGHRS, YFSETQ. The CDR3 is made up of 13 amino acids. The CDR3: CASSWGGQAEQYF. DNA of the CDR3: TGCGCCAGCAGCTGGGGGGGACAGGCAGAGCAGTACTTC.

This chain's CDR3 is CASSLPGLAIEQFF. Written as DNA, the CDR3 is TGTGCCAGCAGCCTACCGGGACTAGCTATTGAGCAGTTCTTC. The chain is built from TRBV4-2 and TRBJ2-1; 9 positions match TRBD2. The CDR3 is 14 amino acids. Germline V gene lookup returns CDR1 LGHNA and CDR2 YNFKEQ. V was pared by 4 bases and J by 9 bases, with 7 bases of the junction left unmatched.

This clone was seen once. The CDR3 ends on some other residue instead of the conserved phenylalanine or tryptophan, so this is likely a read error. The DNA is omitted, as the CDR3 cannot be located on it reliably, and the CDR3 follows TCRdb's listing. The chain employs TRBV28 and TRBJ1-2; no check of the table's D call, TRBD1, against the DNA was made. Ends included, the CDR3 has 13 residues. Germline CDR1 reads MDHEN; CDR2 reads SYDVKM. CDR3 sequence: CASSLVHGQGEIV.

About this clone: The same CDR3 can be traced to other DNA sequences in this sample. The chain recombines TRBV6-5 with TRBJ1-5, with D uncertain. V gave up 5 bases and J gave up 5 bases, with 4 bases separating them. CDR1 MNHEY and CDR2 SVGAGI come from the germline V gene. The CDR3 loop spans 11 amino acids. The CDR3 is CASSEYQPQHF. As DNA, the CDR3 is TGTGCCAGCAGTGAATATCAGCCCCAGCATTTT.

On this clone itself: Distinct nucleotide sequences in the sample also encode this CDR3. The chain uses TRBV7-9 and TRBJ1-1; D not resolved. This CDR3 is built from 13 residues. V lost 2 bases and J 1 base, leaving 5 bases between the germline ends. From germline, CDR1 is SEHNR and CDR2 FQNEAQ (reference sequence). The CDR3 spells CASSLTSNTEAFF. The CDR3 DNA follows: TGTGCCAGCAGCTTAACCTCGAACACTGAAGCTTTCTTT.